This is a list of T cell receptor beta chains from one sample in a study of tumor-infiltrating lymphocytes in primary liver carcinoma. TCRdb fed the multiplex PCR reads into MiXCR, producing one record per CDR3 protein. The sample lists about 21,000 distinct CDR3 sequences; about 65% were seen once. Sequenced: liver tumor tissue from sampling region 1. Receptors were obtained from a middle-aged man with primary liver carcinoma and hepatitis B virus infection. CDR3s include the opening cysteine and the closing phenylalanine or tryptophan. The D gene is left open where the match is weak. A clone size is listed for some rows: how often the clone was seen (once, few, many), or a class if it is expanded.

cdr3_length	clone_size	v_call	j_call	d_call	cdr3_aa	cdr3_nt
16	-	TRBV11-2	TRBJ1-1	-	CASSPSRELVNTQAFF	TGTGCCAGCAGCCCATCCAGGGAGTTAGTGAACACTCAAGCTTTCTTT
16	-	TRBV11-2	TRBJ2-2	TRBD2	CASSFPWTRNTWELYF	TGTGCCAGCAGCTTCCCCTGGACTAGAAACACCTGGGAGCTGTATTTT
19	many	TRBV5-6	TRBJ2-7	TRBD1	CASSYRTGANQRPSYEQYF	TGTGCCAGCAGCTACCGGACAGGGGCAAACCAACGCCCATCCTACGAGCAGTACTTC
14	-	TRBV5-1	TRBJ2-1	TRBD1	CASRVQGADKEQFF	TGCGCCAGCAGGGTACAGGGGGCGGATAAAGAGCAGTTCTTC
14	-	TRBV10-3	TRBJ2-2	-	CAIREWDNTGELFF	TGTGCCATCAGGGAGTGGGACAACACCGGGGAGCTGTTTTTT
15	-	TRBV5-4	TRBJ2-3	TRBD2	CASGLDGTSTDTQYF	TGTGCCAGCGGCTTGGACGGGACTAGCACAGATACACAGTATTTT
16	-	TRBV5-1	TRBJ2-2	TRBD2	CASSPTSGSGIGKLFF	TGCGCCAGCAGCCCAACTAGCGGGAGTGGTATCGGGAAGCTGTTTTTT
14	-	TRBV11-2	TRBJ2-1	TRBD2	CASSLTSVYNEQFF	TGTGCCAGCAGCTTGACTAGCGTTTACAATGAGCAGTTCTTC
13	-	TRBV6-6	TRBJ2-6	-	CASSEQRVNVLAF	TGTGCCAGCAGTGAGCAGAGGGTCAACGTCCTGGCTTTC
15	-	TRBV5-5	TRBJ2-1	TRBD1	CACSPGQGSYNELFF	TGTGCCTGTAGCCCTGGACAGGGTTCCTACAATGAGCTATTCTTC
12	once	TRBV20-1	TRBJ2-7	TRBD2	CSPTSRTHEQYF	TGCAGTCCGACTAGCCGAACCCACGAGCAGTACTTC
17	-	TRBV11-2	TRBJ2-2	-	CANSLALGRANTRELFF	TGTGCCAACAGCTTAGCATTAGGACGGGCGAACACCAGGGAGCTGTTCTTT
18	many	TRBV9	TRBJ2-4	-	CASSPPDGQGRAKNIQYF	TGTGCCAGCAGCCCGCCGGATGGTCAGGGGAGAGCCAAAAACATTCAGTACTTC
14	-	TRBV6-2/TRBV6-3	TRBJ1-1	-	CTISFPELNTEAFF	TGTACCATCAGTTTCCCAGAGCTGAACACTGAAGCTTTCTTT
13	few	TRBV20-1	TRBJ1-5	-	CSARSGNNQPQHF	TGCAGTGCCAGGAGTGGGAACAATCAGCCCCAGCATTTT
16	medium-sized	TRBV5-1	TRBJ2-6	TRBD1	CASSWGQNSGANVLTF	TGCGCCAGCAGCTGGGGACAGAACTCTGGGGCCAACGTCCTGACTTTC
12	many	TRBV4-3	TRBJ2-2	-	CASRLGTGELFF	TGCGCCAGCAGACTTGGCACCGGGGAGCTGTTTTTT
14	-	TRBV11-2	TRBJ1-5	-	CASSLGALGQPQHF	TGTGCTAGCAGCTTAGGGGCACTCGGTCAGCCCCAACATTTT
17	medium-sized	TRBV4-1	TRBJ1-3	-	CASSQGRGRSSGNTIYF	TGCGCCAGCAGCCAAGGGCGCGGCAGGAGCTCTGGAAACACCATATATTTT
11	-	TRBV5-1	TRBJ2-1	-	CASSLYNEWLF	TGCGCCAGCAGCTTATACAATGAGTGGTTATTC
16	many	TRBV4-1	TRBJ2-3	TRBD2	CASSQGVAGDTDTQYF	TGCGCCAGCAGCCAAGGGGTAGCGGGAGACACAGATACGCAGTATTTT
15	-	TRBV12-3/TRBV12-4	TRBJ2-3	TRBD2	CASRKTSRSTDTQYF	TGTGCGAGCAGGAAGACTAGCAGGAGCACAGATACCCAGTATTTT
18	-	TRBV4-2	TRBJ2-3	-	CASSRAALLTGATDTQYF	TGTGCCAGCAGCCGAGCGGCGCTTCTAACGGGAGCGACAGATACGCAGTATTTT
14	-	TRBV5-1	TRBJ1-1	TRBD1	CASRPDRGVTEAFF	TGCGCCAGTAGACCGGACAGGGGCGTCACTGAAGCTTTCTTT
16	-	TRBV9	TRBJ2-2	-	CVRSVGQGEGTGELFF	TGTGTCAGAAGCGTAGGGCAGGGGGAGGGCACCGGGGAGCTGTTTTTT
15	once	TRBV6-5	TRBJ1-1	TRBD1	CASSKLQGAKTETFF	TGTGCCAGCAGTAAGTTGCAGGGGGCGAAGACTGAAACTTTCTTT
15	-	TRBV5-5	TRBJ2-1	-	CASSLDFSPYNEQFF	TGTGCCAGCAGTCTTGACTTTTCCCCATACAATGAGCAGTTCTTC
14	-	TRBV11-2	TRBJ2-2	-	CASSLMRVSGEPFF	TGTGCCAGCAGCTTAATGAGGGTCTCTGGGGAGCCGTTTTTT
21	-	TRBV4-1	TRBJ2-1	TRBD1	CASSLGTRGQGFFTPTDEQFF	TGCGCCAGTAGCCTAGGTACGCGGGGACAGGGGTTTTTCACCCCCACGGATGAGCAGTTCTTC